The next 31 T cell receptor beta chains were all read from a single sample in a study of T cells after posttransplantation cyclophosphamide. The data were produced by immunoSEQ multiplex PCR, yet TCRdb's version contains in-frame clones alone and is incomplete. Singletons are absent from the sample, which has 40,000 to 60,000 clones. The sequenced sample was PBMCs. The source of these receptors is a man aged 35 to 55 in good health, CMV-negative, and a related stem cell transplant donor.

This clone has ten or more counts. The V and J genes are TRBV6-5 and TRBJ2-1; TRBD2 matches at 7 bases. The CDR3 length is 15 residues. Germline values: CDR1 MNHEY, CDR2 SVGAGI. V was clipped by 7 bases and J by 0 bases; unmatched bases: 6. The CDR3 coding sequence is TGTGCCAGCAATATAGCGGGCAGCTCCTACAATGAGCAGTTCTTC. It yields the protein CASNIAGSSYNEQFF.

This clone has at least ten counts. The V and J genes are TRBV30 and TRBJ2-7; TRBD2 matches 10 bases. Germline-derived CDR1 and CDR2 are GTSNPN and SVGIG (reference sequence). V dropped 7 bases and J dropped 5; count of bases not matched to a gene: 8. The CDR3 spans 13 residues. The CDR3 spells CALRLAGTNEQYF. The CDR3 coding sequence is TGTGCCTTGAGACTAGCGGGTACGAACGAGCAGTACTTC. The full variable domain, with the rest looked up from reference TRBV30 and TRBJ2-7, is SQTIHQWPATLVQPVGSPLSLECTVEGTSNPNLYWYRQAAGRGLQLLFYSVGIGQISSEVPQNLSASRPQDRQFILSSKKLLLSDSGFYLCALRLAGTNEQYFGPGTRLTVT.

At least ten counts were recorded for this clone. The CDR3 sequence: CASSLDTDYGYTF. The CDR3 DNA reads as TGTGCCAGCAGCTTAGACACCGACTATGGCTACACCTTC. This chain connects TRBV7-8 to TRBJ1-2, with D hard to call. The V and J ends lost 1 base and 3 bases respectively, with 6 bases between them. The germline V gene encodes CDR1 SGHVS and CDR2 FQNEAQ. This CDR3 region has 13 residues. The full variable domain, with the rest looked up from reference TRBV7-8 and TRBJ1-2, is GAGVSQSPRYKVAKRGQDVALRCDPISGHVSLFWYQQALGQGPEFLTYFQNEAQLDKSGLPSDRFFAERPEGSVSTLKIQRTQQEDSAVYLCASSLDTDYGYTFGSGTRLTVV.

V is TRBV21-1 and J is TRBJ1-2; TRBD1 is taken as the D call from the table, unchecked against the DNA. TRBV21-1 is an annotated pseudogene. The CDR3 has 16 residues. Written as DNA, the CDR3 is TGTGCCAGCAGCAAAGAGCAATTGGGGACAGGGTATGGCTACACCTTC. Its protein is CASSKEQLGTGYGYTF.

This clone was picked up many times. V gene TRBV10-3 combines with J gene TRBJ1-5; 7 bases are shared with TRBD1. This CDR3 is built from 15 residues. Germline-derived CDR1 and CDR2 are ENHRY and SYGVKD. After removal of 0 bases from V and 5 bases from J, the junction contained 4 bases not matched to a gene. Here the CDR3 reads CAISESRQGDQPQHF. The CDR3 DNA reads as TGTGCCATCAGTGAGTCTCGGCAGGGGGATCAGCCCCAGCATTTT.

This clone was observed at least ten times. The chain combines TRBV7-3 with TRBJ2-2, with TRBD1 matching 7 bases. The CDR3 has 15 residues. The V gene's germline CDR1 is SGHTA and CDR2 FQGTGA. Germline trimming cut 5 bases from V and 5 bases from J; bases unmatched to any gene: 8. The DNA of the CDR3 is TGTGCCAGCAGCGCCGACAGGGCGCAAACCGGGGAGCTGTTTTTT. Translation gives CASSADRAQTGELFF.

This clone has a count of ten or more. The chain is built from TRBV4-2 and TRBJ2-1; 8 nucleotides line up with TRBD2. CDR1 is LGHNA and CDR2 is YNFKEQ in the germline V gene. This CDR3 has 16 residues. V was pared by 5 bases and J by 8 bases, with 14 bases of the junction left unmatched. The CDR3 spells CASSARLAPPGHEQFF. CDR3 in DNA: TGTGCCAGCAGCGCCCGACTAGCGCCCCCGGGGCATGAGCAGTTCTTC.

This clone was recorded many times. The rearrangement uses TRBV2 and TRBJ1-5; D gene uncertain. The germline CDR1 and CDR2 sequences are SNHLY and FYNNEI. This CDR3 is built from 17 residues. V gave up 3 bases and J gave up 0 bases, with 15 bases separating them. CDR3 sequence: CASSDGRGGYSNQPQHF. The CDR3, as DNA: TGTGCCAGCAGTGATGGGCGGGGAGGGTATAGCAATCAGCCCCAGCATTTT.

This clone has a handful of counts. This chain links TRBV6-6 with TRBJ1-2; TRBD1 is a possible D gene (6 bases). This CDR3 spans 15 amino acids. Germline lookup yields CDR1 MNHNY and CDR2 SVGAGI (reference sequence). The V and J ends lost 6 bases and 7 bases respectively, with 21 bases between them. CDR3 loop: CASSPSHTGRGGYTF. In DNA, the CDR3 is TGTGCCAGCAGCCCCTCCCACACAGGGCGAGGTGGCTACACCTTC.

The rearrangement joins TRBV15 to TRBJ2-5; 7 positions agree with TRBD2. J lost 11 bases, V lost 0 bases, and 12 bases had no gene match. CDR3 length equals 15 residues. Germline V gene sequence: CDR1 LNHNV, CDR2 YYDKDF (reference sequence). The CDR3 DNA reads as TGTGCCACCAGCAGAGATGATGCGGGAGACGCAAGGCAGTACTTC. This codes for CATSRDDAGDARQYF.

This clone was observed many times. The chain couples TRBV4-3 to TRBJ2-3; D is unresolved. There are 15 residues in the CDR3. V was pared by 0 bases and J by 0 bases, with 7 bases between. Germline CDR1 LGHNA, CDR2 YSLEER. CDR3 sequence reads: CASSQDWQSTDTQYF. The CDR3 DNA sequence: TGCGCCAGCAGCCAAGATTGGCAGAGCACAGATACGCAGTATTTT.

In this sample, this clone turned up many times. CDR3 sequence reads: CASSPGPHQGSEQYF. The CDR3 nucleotides are TGCGCCAGCAGCCCGGGCCCCCACCAGGGCAGCGAGCAGTACTTC. The chain couples TRBV4-3 to TRBJ2-7; maybe TRBD1 (5 bases). The CDR3 length is 15 residues. Germline CDR1 is LGHNA and CDR2 is YSLEER. V shed 4 bases and J shed 6 bases, with 19 bases lying between them.

This clone was detected ten times or more. The genes are TRBV2 and TRBJ2-3, with D maybe TRBD2 (6 bases). CDR3 length: 14 residues. Germline loops: CDR1 SNHLY, CDR2 FYNNEI. V was cut by 7 bases and J by 0 bases, with 11 bases left in between. The CDR3 sequence: CASKLGGSTDTQYF. CDR3 DNA sequence: TGTGCCAGCAAGCTGGGAGGCAGCACAGATACGCAGTATTTT.

This clone was seen ten or more times. V gene TRBV5-8 combines with J gene TRBJ1-5, with D possibly TRBD1 on 6 matching bases. V was clipped by 1 base and J by 7 bases, with 9 bases between them. The CDR3 loop spans 13 amino acids. Germline CDR1 and CDR2: SGHTS and YDEGEE. CDR3 in amino acids: CASSLLGAQPQHF. CDR3 sequence (DNA): TGTGCCAGCAGCTTGCTGGGGGCACAGCCCCAGCATTTT.

This clone appeared many times. CDR3 amino acids: CSVGGQWETQYF. As DNA, the CDR3 is TGCAGCGTGGGGGGACAGTGGGAGACCCAGTACTTC. J is TRBJ2-5 and V is TRBV29-1; a weak D match, TRBD1 (7 bases). The germline V gene encodes CDR1 SQVTM and CDR2 ANQGSEA. The CDR3 extends over 12 amino acids. Trimming removed 6 bases from V and 5 bases from J, with 13 bases in between.

This clone was picked up many times. The chain carries TRBV5-5 and TRBJ1-2; D is perhaps TRBD1 (6 bases). Germline V gives CDR1 SGHKS, CDR2 YYEKEE (reference sequence). V gave up 0 bases and J gave up 6 bases, with 21 bases separating them. CDR3 size: 17 residues. The CDR3 nucleotides are TGTGCCAGCAGCTTGGGCCCTAACAGGGTAAGCCCCGATGGCTACACCTTC. Translation: CASSLGPNRVSPDGYTF.

Ten or more counts support this clone. The chain combines TRBV28 with TRBJ2-7, with D possibly matching TRBD1 (6 bases). This CDR3 region has 13 residues. The V end lost 2 bases, the J end lost 5 bases, and 10 bases lay between the germline ends. Germline V gene lookup returns CDR1 MDHEN and CDR2 SYDVKM. The chain's CDR3 is CASSLPGVDEQYF. The DNA for the CDR3 is TGTGCCAGCAGTTTACCAGGGGTCGACGAGCAGTACTTC.

This clone was observed at least ten times. This chain links TRBV11-2 with TRBJ2-1, with no clear D. Germline loops: CDR1 SGHAT, CDR2 FQNNGV. V dropped 2 bases and J dropped 6 bases, with 2 bases sitting between them. The length of the CDR3 is 11 residues. The CDR3 nucleotides are TGTGCCAGCAGCTTACTCAATGAGCAGTTCTTC. It codes for CASSLLNEQFF.

There are many counts of this clone. The gene calls are TRBV6-5 and TRBJ2-1, with 11 positions matching TRBD2. Unmatched junction bases numbered 14, after V lost 4 bases and J lost 12 bases. Germline V gene sequence: CDR1 MNHEY, CDR2 SVGAGI. The CDR3 consists of 16 residues. The CDR3 DNA is TGTGCCAGCAGTTCCTTGGGACTAGCGGCTAGGGGAGTGCAGTTCTTC. Protein product: CASSSLGLAARGVQFF.

This clone was recorded many times. The J gene is TRBJ1-4, the V gene TRBV18; possible D gene TRBD1, 6 bases. CDR1 and CDR2 (germline): KGHSH, LQKENI. V gave up 7 bases and J gave up 0 bases, with 9 bases separating them. This CDR3 has 14 residues. The CDR3 DNA follows: TGTGCCAGCTTTTCAGGGGCAACTAATGAAAAACTGTTTTTT. Translated, it gives CASFSGATNEKLFF. The complete variable domain, with remaining parts taken from reference TRBV18 and TRBJ1-4, reads NAGVMQNPRHLVRRRGQEARLRCSPMKGHSHVYWYRQLPEEGLKFMVYLQKENIIDESGMPKERFSAEFPKEGPSILRIQQVVRGDSAAYFCASFSGATNEKLFFGSGTQLSVL.

This clone has at least ten counts. The CDR3, as DNA: TGTGCCAGCTCACCACTCTTTGGGAGTATTGACAAAAACATTCAGTACTTC. Its translation is CASSPLFGSIDKNIQYF. This rearrangement joins TRBV18 to TRBJ2-4, with D possibly matching TRBD2 (5 bases). CDR1 KGHSH and CDR2 LQKENI come from the germline V gene. CDR3 size: 17 residues. Trimming removed 1 base at V and 3 bases at J, with 16 bases between.

This clone was detected ten times or more. The genes are TRBV7-9 and TRBJ2-2; TRBD1 aligns across 10 bases. CDR1 is SEHNR, CDR2 FQNEAQ, per germline (reference sequence). This CDR3 region has 14 residues. The V and J ends lost 6 bases and 5 bases, in that order; junction bases with no gene match: 3. CDR3 sequence: CASSGTGATGELFF. The CDR3 DNA reads TGTGCCAGCAGTGGGACAGGGGCAACCGGGGAGCTGTTTTTT.

In this sample, this clone turned up many times. The V gene is TRBV7-2, the J gene TRBJ1-1; 7 nucleotides match TRBD1. The CDR3 runs to 14 residues. With 8 bases clipped from V and 3 bases from J, the junction kept 9 bases outside the gene matches. CDR1 and CDR2 from the germline V gene are SGHTA and FQGNSA. As DNA, the CDR3 is TGTGCCAGCCATGAACAGGGGAGGTACACTGAAGCTTTCTTT. It encodes CASHEQGRYTEAFF.

The chain joins TRBV27 to TRBJ2-5, with D possibly TRBD2 on 5 matching bases. The better agreement between TRBJ2-7 and the DNA end casts doubt on the J call. The CDR3 sequence is 14 residues long. Germline V gene lookup returns CDR1 MNHEY and CDR2 SMNVEV (reference sequence). DNA of the CDR3: TGTGCCAGCAGCTTCGGGAACAGCTCCTACGAGCAGTACTTC. Residues: CASSFGNSSYEQYF.

Many counts were recorded for this clone. This chain uses TRBV19 with TRBJ2-7; 10 bases are shared with TRBD2. Trimming cost V 6 bases and J 6 bases; bases outside gene matches: 8. Germline V lookup: CDR1 LNHDA, CDR2 SQIVND (reference sequence). This CDR3 spans 14 amino acids. The CDR3 sequence is CASRASGRLGEQYF. DNA of the CDR3: TGTGCCAGTAGAGCTAGCGGGAGACTCGGCGAGCAGTACTTC.

This clone was detected ten times or more. The chain uses TRBV7-9 and TRBJ1-2; D is perhaps TRBD1 (5 bases). This CDR3 has 14 amino acids. Germline V gene data show CDR1 as SEHNR and CDR2 as FQNEAQ (reference sequence). The V end lost 0 bases, the J end lost 7 bases, and 12 bases lay between the germline ends. CDR3 coding DNA: TGTGCCAGCAGCTTAGCGGCGACAGTAAGTGGCTACACCTTC. This codes for CASSLAATVSGYTF.

This clone was counted at least ten times. The rearrangement links TRBV7-2 to TRBJ2-1; 10 nucleotides agree with TRBD1. V shed 5 bases and J 5 bases; nucleotides not matched to a gene: 3. CDR1 is SGHTA, CDR2 FQGNSA, per germline. The CDR3 is 14 residues long. As DNA, the CDR3 is TGTGCCAGCAGCCCAGGGACAGGGGACAATGAGCAGTTCTTC. It encodes CASSPGTGDNEQFF.

This clone was seen repeatedly, ten times or more. This chain links TRBV4-1 with TRBJ2-1; a weak D match, TRBD2 (6 bases). This CDR3 has 16 amino acids. The V and J ends lost 4 bases and 0 bases respectively, with 13 bases between them. Germline V gene data show CDR1 as MGHRA and CDR2 as YSYEKL. The CDR3 sequence: CASSPRGGTSYNEQFF. CDR3 nucleotides: TGCGCCAGCAGCCCCCGCGGCGGGACCTCCTACAATGAGCAGTTCTTC.

In this sample, this clone turned up many times. The rearrangement uses TRBV28 and TRBJ2-7; 7 bases line up with TRBD1. The J segment lost 3 bases and the V segment lost 3 bases, leaving 8 bases of the junction unmatched. This CDR3 is built from 15 residues. In germline, CDR1 is MDHEN, CDR2 SYDVKM. The CDR3 reads CASSFTGEAHYEQYF. CDR3 bases: TGTGCCAGCAGTTTCACAGGGGAAGCCCACTACGAGCAGTACTTC.

This clone appeared many times. The gene calls are TRBV27 and TRBJ2-5; no clear D. V lost 4 bases, J lost 4 bases, and 10 bases lay in between. Germline V CDR1 and CDR2: MNHEY, SMNVEV (reference sequence). This CDR3 is built from 13 residues. The CDR3: CASSSFPPETQYF. CDR3 nucleotide sequence: TGTGCCAGCAGTTCGTTTCCTCCAGAGACCCAGTACTTC.

This clone was observed many times. The genes are TRBV2 and TRBJ2-5; 9 bases agree with TRBD2. The CDR3 is 13 residues long. The J segment lost 5 bases and the V segment lost 8 bases, leaving 6 bases of the junction unmatched. CDR1 is SNHLY, CDR2 FYNNEI, per germline. CDR3 in amino acids: CASLGLAGETQYF. The CDR3 coding sequence is TGTGCCAGCCTCGGGCTAGCGGGGGAGACCCAGTACTTC. Looking up the rest from reference TRBV2 and TRBJ2-5 gives the full variable domain: EPEVTQTPSHQVTQMGQEVILRCVPISNHLYFYWYRQILGQKVEFLVSFYNNEISEKSEIFDDQFSVERPDGSNFTLKIRSTKLEDSAMYFCASLGLAGETQYFGPGTRLLVL.